This T cell receptor beta chain was profiled in a study of patients and donors after allogeneic stem cell transplantation. A single record per CDR3 protein comes from TCRdb applying MiXCR to the RT-PCR reads. The sample contains roughly 230,000 distinct CDR3 sequences, about 14% of which appear only once. This clonotype has just one count. This CDR3 has 13 residues. The ends were cut back, 6 bases at V and 5 bases at J, with 13 bases in the middle. Germline V gene sequence: CDR1 MNHNS, CDR2 SASEGT. This sequence was found in a human donor who was either an allogeneic HSCT recipient or a stem cell or donor lymphocyte infusion donor (not recorded which). It is not recorded whose cells these are; they may come from a transplant donor. The sample consisted of blood, either unsorted or a sorted T cell fraction (not recorded which). The chain employs TRBV6-1 and TRBJ1-2, with D possibly matching TRBD1 (5 bases). CDR3 nucleotides: TGTGCCAGCAGGCCCCTAGACAGATATGGCTACACCTTC. Translation: CASRPLDRYGYTF.